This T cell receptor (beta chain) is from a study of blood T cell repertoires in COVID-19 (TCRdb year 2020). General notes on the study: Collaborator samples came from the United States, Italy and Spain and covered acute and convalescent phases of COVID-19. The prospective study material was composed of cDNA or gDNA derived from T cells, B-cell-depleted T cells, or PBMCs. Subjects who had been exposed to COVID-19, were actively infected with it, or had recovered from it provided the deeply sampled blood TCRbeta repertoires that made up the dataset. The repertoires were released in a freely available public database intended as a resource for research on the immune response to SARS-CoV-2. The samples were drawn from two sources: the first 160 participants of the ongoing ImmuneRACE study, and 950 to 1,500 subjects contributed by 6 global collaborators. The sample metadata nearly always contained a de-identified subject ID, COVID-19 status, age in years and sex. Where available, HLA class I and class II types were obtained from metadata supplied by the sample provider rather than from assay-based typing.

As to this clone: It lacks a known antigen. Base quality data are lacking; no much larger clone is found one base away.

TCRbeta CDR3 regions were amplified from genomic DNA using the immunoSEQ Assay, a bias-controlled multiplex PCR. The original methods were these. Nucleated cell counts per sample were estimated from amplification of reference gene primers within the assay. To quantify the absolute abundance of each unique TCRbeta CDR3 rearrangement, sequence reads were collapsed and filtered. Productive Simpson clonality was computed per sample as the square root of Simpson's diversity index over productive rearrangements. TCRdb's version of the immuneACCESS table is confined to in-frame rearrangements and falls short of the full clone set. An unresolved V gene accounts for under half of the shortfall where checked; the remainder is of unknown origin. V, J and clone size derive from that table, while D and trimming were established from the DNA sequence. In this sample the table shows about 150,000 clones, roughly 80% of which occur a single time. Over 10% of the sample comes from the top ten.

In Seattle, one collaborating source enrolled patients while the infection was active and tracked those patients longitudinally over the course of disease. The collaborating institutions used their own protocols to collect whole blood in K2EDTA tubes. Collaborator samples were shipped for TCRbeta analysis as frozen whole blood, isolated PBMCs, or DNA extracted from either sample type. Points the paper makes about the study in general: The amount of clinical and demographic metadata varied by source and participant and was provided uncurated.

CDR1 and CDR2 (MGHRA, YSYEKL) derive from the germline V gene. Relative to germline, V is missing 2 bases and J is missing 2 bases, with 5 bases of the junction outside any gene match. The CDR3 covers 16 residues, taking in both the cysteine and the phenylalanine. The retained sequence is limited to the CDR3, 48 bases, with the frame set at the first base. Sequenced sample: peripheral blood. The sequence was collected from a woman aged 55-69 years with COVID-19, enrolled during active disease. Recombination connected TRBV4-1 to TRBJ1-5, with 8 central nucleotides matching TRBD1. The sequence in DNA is TGCGCCAGCAGCCAACGACAGGGGAATGGCAATCAGCCCCAGCATTTT. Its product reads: CASSQRQGNGNQPQHF.